The present TCR beta chain was sequenced within a study of shared clonotypes between healthy human individuals. This CDR3 comprises 20 residues. The germline V gene encodes CDR1 GTSNPN and CDR2 SVGIG (reference sequence). V trimming: 1 base; J trimming: 2 bases; junction bases outside the gene matches: 18. TCRdb keeps only in-frame clones here, not all; method: immunoSEQ multiplex PCR. The sample consists of 2 million to 2.5 million clones, 90% to 96% of them appearing once. The source of this sequence is a man aged 18 to 29 in good health. The sequencing input was naive CD4+ T cells sorted from blood. This sample's subset: CD45RA+ positively selected. V usage is TRBV30 and J usage is TRBJ2-7, with 12 bases lining up with TRBD2. The DNA of the CDR3 is TGTGCCTGGAGTGCCATCAAAAGGGGATGGCTAGCGGGAGGGCCCTACGAGCAGTACTTC. This sequence encodes CAWSAIKRGWLAGGPYEQYF.